The clone carrying this T cell receptor (beta chain) was seen a single time. The data stem from a study of CD8 T cells in Susac syndrome. The authors reverse transcribed roughly 0.5 to 1 ug RNA with random hexamers. It was immunoSEQ multiplex PCR that amplified TCR beta CDR3 across 54 Vbeta and 13 Jbeta. Each CDR3 protein gets one entry after TCRdb re-called the immunoSEQ multiplex PCR reads with MiXCR. The sample has approximately 280,000 distinct CDR3 sequences, 80% to 90% seen once. TCR beta sequences were obtained from blood CD8+ and CD4+ T cells. FACS was used to enrich TEMRA cells, whereas the CD8+ and CD4+ T cells were obtained by negative isolation. The CDR3 extends over 15 amino acids. Germline values: CDR1 SEHNR, CDR2 FQNEAQ (reference sequence). The germline V and J ends were trimmed by 1 base and 1 base, with 10 bases remaining between them.

This chain uses TRBV7-9 with TRBJ2-5; D gene unclear. This TCR was recovered from a human donor with multiple sclerosis. The sample consisted of CD8+ T cells from PBMCs. Written as DNA, the CDR3 is TGTGCCAGCAGCTTAGTTGCTAGAACCCAAGAGACCCAGTACTTC. Translated, it gives CASSLVARTQETQYF.